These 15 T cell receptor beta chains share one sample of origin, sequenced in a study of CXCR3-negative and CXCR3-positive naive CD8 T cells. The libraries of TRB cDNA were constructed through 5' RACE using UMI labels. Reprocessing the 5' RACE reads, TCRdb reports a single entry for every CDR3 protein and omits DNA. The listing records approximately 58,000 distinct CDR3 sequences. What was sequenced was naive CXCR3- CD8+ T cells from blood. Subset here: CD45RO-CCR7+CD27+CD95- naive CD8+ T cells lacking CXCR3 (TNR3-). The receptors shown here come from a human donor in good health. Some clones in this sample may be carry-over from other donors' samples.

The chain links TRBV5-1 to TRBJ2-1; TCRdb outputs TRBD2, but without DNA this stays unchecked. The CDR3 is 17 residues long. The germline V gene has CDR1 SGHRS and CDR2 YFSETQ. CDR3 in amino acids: CASSLVKREAYDNEQFF.

The CDR3 sequence is CASSFGGWDTQYF. The genes are TRBV7-2 and TRBJ2-3; the D gene TCRdb calls, TRBD1, cannot be checked with no DNA. There are 13 residues in the CDR3. Germline values: CDR1 SGHTA, CDR2 FQGNSA.

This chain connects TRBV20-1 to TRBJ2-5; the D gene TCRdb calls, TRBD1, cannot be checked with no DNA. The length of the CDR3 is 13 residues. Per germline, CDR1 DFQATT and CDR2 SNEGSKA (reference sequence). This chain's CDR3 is CSAPGTLWETQYF.

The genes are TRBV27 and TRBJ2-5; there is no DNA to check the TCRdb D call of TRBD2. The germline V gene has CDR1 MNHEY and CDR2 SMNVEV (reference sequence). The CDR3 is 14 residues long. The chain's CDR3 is CASSGGLAGETQYF.

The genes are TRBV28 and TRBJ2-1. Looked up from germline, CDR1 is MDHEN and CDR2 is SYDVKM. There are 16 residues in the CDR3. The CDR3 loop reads CASSLYSSSSYNEQFF. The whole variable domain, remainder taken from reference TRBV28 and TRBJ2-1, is DVKVTQSSRYLVKRTGEKVFLECVQDMDHENMFWYRQDPGLGLRLIYFSYDVKMKEKGDIPEGYSVSREKKERFSLILESASTNQTSMYLCASSLYSSSSYNEQFFGPGTRLTVL.

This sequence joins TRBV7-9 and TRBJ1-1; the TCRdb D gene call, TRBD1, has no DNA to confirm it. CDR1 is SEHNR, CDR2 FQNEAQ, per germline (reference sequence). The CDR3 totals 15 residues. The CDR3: CASTRGGGGNTEAFF.

The CDR3 region is CASSPLGTGNTGELFF. The V call is TRBV5-4, the J call TRBJ2-2; TCRdb names TRBD1, which stays unverified in the absence of DNA. The germline CDR1 and CDR2 sequences are SGHNT and YYREEE (reference sequence). This CDR3 region has 16 residues.

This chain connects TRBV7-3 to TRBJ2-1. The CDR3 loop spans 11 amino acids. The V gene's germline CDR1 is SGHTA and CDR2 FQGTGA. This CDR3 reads CASSLGGEQFF.

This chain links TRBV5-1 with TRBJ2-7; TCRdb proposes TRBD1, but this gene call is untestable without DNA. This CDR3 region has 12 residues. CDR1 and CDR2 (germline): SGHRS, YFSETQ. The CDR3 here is CASSLSPPEQYF.

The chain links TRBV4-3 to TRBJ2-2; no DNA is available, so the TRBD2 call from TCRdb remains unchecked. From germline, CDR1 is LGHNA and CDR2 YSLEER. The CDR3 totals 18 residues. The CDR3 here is CASSQDESWTSDTGELFF.

The CDR3 loop reads CASSGGLALYNEQFF. The gene calls are TRBV11-3 and TRBJ2-1; as DNA is missing, the TRBD2 call by TCRdb cannot be tested. The V gene's germline CDR1 is SGHNT and CDR2 YENEEA. CDR3 length: 15 residues.

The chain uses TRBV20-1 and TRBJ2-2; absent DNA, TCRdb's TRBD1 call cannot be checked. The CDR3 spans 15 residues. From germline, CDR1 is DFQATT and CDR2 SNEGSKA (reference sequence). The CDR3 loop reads CSAITYGGSSGELFF.

The CDR3 loop reads CAMGTTSGDPRRRPHEQFF. The rearrangement links TRBV10-3 to TRBJ2-1; TCRdb picks TRBD2, but there is no DNA to check that call. The CDR3 consists of 19 residues. Germline V gene data show CDR1 as ENHRY and CDR2 as SYGVKD.

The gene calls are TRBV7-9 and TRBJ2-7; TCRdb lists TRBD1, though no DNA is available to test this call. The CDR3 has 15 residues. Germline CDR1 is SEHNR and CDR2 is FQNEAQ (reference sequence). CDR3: CASSHSPTGSYEQYF.

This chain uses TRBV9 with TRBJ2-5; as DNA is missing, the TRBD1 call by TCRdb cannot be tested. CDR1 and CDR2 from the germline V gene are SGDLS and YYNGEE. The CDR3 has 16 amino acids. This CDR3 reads CASSAGGRGIQETQYF.